Following are 6 T cell receptor beta chains from one sample sequenced in a study of blood T cell repertoires in COVID-19. Profiling relied on immunoSEQ multiplex PCR, and the TCRdb table lists in-frame clones only, not all of them. The table has under 150,000 clones, around 79% seen once; the top ten hold roughly 3.4%. Sequencing was done on a sample of peripheral blood. These receptors all come from a man in his 60s with acute or convalescent COVID-19.

V usage is TRBV5-1 and J usage is TRBJ2-6; the D is unclear. V was cut by 5 bases and J by 5 bases, with 8 bases left in between. Germline assignment: CDR1 SGHRS and CDR2 YFSETQ. The CDR3 extends over 13 amino acids. This chain's CDR3 is CASSSEWANVLTF. Here the CDR3 DNA reads TGCGCCAGCAGTTCTGAGTGGGCCAACGTCCTGACTTTC.

This chain joins TRBV5-4 and TRBJ2-3; a weak D match, TRBD1 (6 bases). Per the germline V gene, CDR1 is SGHNT and CDR2 is YYREEE (reference sequence). The CDR3 runs 16 residues. Trimming shortened V by 0 bases and J by 5 bases, and 16 bases separated the two germline ends. The CDR3 sequence: CASSLVGGAGIDTQYF. The CDR3 coding sequence is TGTGCCAGCAGCTTGGTAGGGGGAGCCGGGATAGATACGCAGTATTTT.

This clone has only one observation. The V call is TRBV11-2, the J call TRBJ2-3; 8 bases line up with TRBD2. The V segment lost 6 bases and the J segment 0 bases; nucleotides outside the gene matches: 8. The germline CDR1 and CDR2 sequences are SGHAT and FQNNGV. The CDR3 consists of 16 residues. This CDR3 reads CASSPFSGASTDTQYF. CDR3 sequence (DNA): TGTGCCAGCAGTCCTTTTAGCGGGGCTAGCACAGATACGCAGTATTTT.

The V gene is TRBV5-1, the J gene TRBJ2-3, with 11 bases aligning to TRBD2. CDR1 SGHRS and CDR2 YFSETQ come from the germline V gene. Trimming cost V 4 bases and J 3 bases; bases outside gene matches: 1. CDR3 size: 14 residues. CDR3 protein: CASSLAGGTDTQYF. In DNA, the CDR3 is TGCGCCAGCAGCCTAGCGGGAGGAACAGATACGCAGTATTTT.

This clone has just one count. The V call is TRBV7-2, the J call TRBJ1-2; 7 bases match TRBD1. Germline V lookup: CDR1 SGHTA, CDR2 FQGNSA. The CDR3 sequence is 13 residues long. V shed 4 bases and J 3 bases; nucleotides not matched to a gene: 2. The CDR3 region is CASSSTGDYGYTF. The CDR3 DNA follows: TGTGCCAGCAGCTCTACAGGGGACTATGGCTACACCTTC. Full variable domain (missing parts from reference TRBV7-2 and TRBJ1-2): GAGVSQSPSNKVTEKGKDVELRCDPISGHTALYWYRQSLGQGLEFLIYFQGNSAPDKSGLPSDRFSAERTGGSVSTLTIQRTQQEDSAVYLCASSSTGDYGYTFGSGTRLTVV.

The chain has TRBV19 and TRBJ2-5; possibly TRBD1 for D (5 bases). V lost 3 bases, J lost 1 base, and 15 bases lay in between. CDR1 is LNHDA, CDR2 SQIVND, per germline (reference sequence). The CDR3 spans 16 residues. Here the CDR3 reads CASSIRVGAIQETQYF. The CDR3 DNA reads TGTGCCAGTAGTATCAGGGTTGGGGCCATCCAAGAGACCCAGTACTTC.